The sequence of this T cell receptor beta chain was determined in a study of shared clonotypes between healthy human individuals. Study summary: Each donor had three CD4 naive, three CD4 memory, two CD8 naive and one CD8 memory plate. General observations from the study: Large sequencing depth failed to make sorted-subset sequencing complete, rarefaction showed. Few donors limited the genetic and exposure-history diversity represented. Sharing across four donors was seen in 5% to 5.5% of naive CD4 clonotypes.

The germline V and J ends were trimmed by 2 bases and 3 bases, with 8 bases remaining between them. CDR3 length: 13 amino acids. Germline V lookup: CDR1 MNHEY, CDR2 SMNVEV (reference sequence). The naive CD8 fraction comprised CD45RO-negative cells positively selected for CCR7 and excluded terminally differentiated effector memory CD45RA+ cells. TCRdb's copy holds only in-frame clones and misses some; the assay was immunoSEQ multiplex PCR. The sample lists hundreds of thousands of clones, about 90% occurring once. On this clone itself: The antigen remains undetermined. Other DNA sequences in this specimen translate into the identical CDR3.

The receptor was derived from a man between 25 and 39 years old in good health. Sequencing used naive CD8+ T cells sorted from blood. The chain uses TRBV27 and TRBJ2-7; D tentatively reads TRBD1 or TRBD2 (6 bases each). CDR3 sequence (DNA): TGTGCCAGCAGTTTAGGGGGGCACTACGAGCAGTACTTC. Translation: CASSLGGHYEQYF.